This TCR beta chain derives from a study of blood T cells in healthy people across ages. About the research overall: The capture of about one barcoded beta molecule per two T cells was achieved by template switching. Broader study findings: What prevented conclusive comparison of naive and antigen-experienced cells was that PBMCs were unsorted.

The second PCR ran roughly 6 to 11 cycles with a sample-barcoded 5' primer and J-beta primers. Each of the cDNA molecules was tagged by a template-switch adaptor with 12 random nucleotides. TCRdb independently ran MiXCR on the 5' RACE reads; one entry per CDR3 protein. The table includes more than 550,000 distinct CDR3 sequences, roughly 20% detected once. Total RNA extraction produced at least 5 micrograms (per sample) for the study. The CDR3 runs to 15 residues. This clonotype was seen only a few times. Its antigen is currently unknown. The chain is built from TRBV12-3 or TRBV12-4 and TRBJ2-5; 10 nucleotides match TRBD2. Judging by the DNA end, TRBJ2-1 fits better; the J call may be wrong. The receptor comes from a man in his 70s in good health. The sample consisted of blood. The CDR3 region has the DNA TGTGCCAGCAGTCCCCTAGCGGGAGTCCGGTATGAGCAGTTCTTC. The encoded protein is CASSPLAGVRYEQFF.